This T cell receptor beta chain is from a study of blood T cell repertoires in COVID-19. As for the study in general: Sources were T cells, B-cell-depleted T cells, or PBMCs; the material itself was cDNA or gDNA.

Produced via immunoSEQ multiplex PCR; TCRdb's table is partial and in-frame only. The top ten hold 4.5% to 6% of the sample, which has approximately 280,000 clones, over 75% seen once. J lost 6 bases, V lost 5 bases, and 7 bases had no gene match. This CDR3 comprises 13 residues. From germline, CDR1 is SEHNR and CDR2 FQNEAQ (reference sequence). The specimen sequenced was peripheral blood. The receptor comes from a man in his fifties with active or convalescent COVID-19. The genes are TRBV7-9 and TRBJ2-7; 7 bases are a match to TRBD1. The CDR3 DNA is TGTGCCAGCAGCGCGACAGGGTATGGCGAGCAGTACTTC. The encoded protein is CASSATGYGEQYF.